The clone carrying this T cell receptor beta chain was recorded at least ten times. Its antigen remains unidentified. The CDR3 runs to 17 residues. Trimming pared 5 bases from V and 4 bases from J, leaving 21 bases between. The data belong to a study of T-cell reconstitution after alpha-beta-depleted transplantation in children. Study-wide points: Several hundred expanded graft clones reportedly gave rise to the alpha-beta T cells present about two months after transplant. After one year, T-cell counts and TCRbeta diversity mostly came from new T cells.

Molecular barcoding with unique molecular identifiers was used for the TCRbeta library. Via MiXCR, TCRdb re-called the PCR reads, giving one row per CDR3 protein. The sample lists 500,000 to 650,000 distinct CDR3 sequences; roughly 13% were seen once. The TCR was taken from a male patient between 5 and 17 years old who had a stem cell transplant for acute myeloid leukemia, so the T cells may come from the graft donor. The chain joins TRBV12-3 or TRBV12-4 to TRBJ2-1; the D gene could be TRBD1 or TRBD2 (7 bases each). The sequences come from PBMCs, mostly from graft donor cells, collected 360 days after TCRalphabeta/CD19-depleted stem cell transplant. In DNA, the CDR3 is TGTGCCAGCAGTAAACTACAGGGGAGGGACATATACAATGAGCAGTTCTTC. Translation gives CASSKLQGRDIYNEQFF.